These 8 T cell receptor beta chains were all obtained from the same sample, sequenced in a study of T cell repertoires in cytomegalovirus infection. One entry per CDR3 protein results from TCRdb running MiXCR on the reads. The sample lists roughly 800,000 distinct CDR3 sequences; 25% to 35% were seen once. Their target antigens are unknown. Sequencing used cultured CD8+ T cells from PBMCs, obtained from culture after CMV antigen stimulation. The receptors come from a human donor in good health (CMV status not recorded). Some clones in this sample may be carry-over from other donors' samples.

This chain uses TRBV7-3 with TRBJ2-1; 8 bases align to TRBD2. This CDR3 is built from 15 residues. Germline V lookup: CDR1 SGHTA, CDR2 FQGTGA. J was trimmed by 2 bases and V by 5 bases; bases with no gene match: 5. Written as DNA, the CDR3 is TGTGCCAGCAGCCCGGGGGGGTTCGCCTACAATGAGCAGTTCTTC. Its protein is CASSPGGFAYNEQFF. Complete variable domain (other parts from reference TRBV7-3 and TRBJ2-1): GAGVSQTPSNKVTEKGKYVELRCDPISGHTALYWYRQSLGQGPEFLIYFQGTGAADDSGLPNDRFFAVRPEGSVSTLKIQRTERGDSAVYLCASSPGGFAYNEQFFGPGTRLTVL.

This rearrangement joins TRBV20-1 to TRBJ2-3; TRBD1 might be the D (5 bases). V dropped 6 bases and J dropped 6 bases, with 13 bases sitting between them. The CDR3 totals 12 residues. Germline V gene sequence: CDR1 DFQATT, CDR2 SNEGSKA (reference sequence). The CDR3, as DNA: TGCAGTGCAGGGGATCCGGCGGATACGCAGTATTTT. As protein: CSAGDPADTQYF.

This clonotype was seen more than once but under ten times. This sequence joins TRBV6-6 and TRBJ1-1, with TRBD1 matching over 9 bases. The V and J ends lost 6 bases and 6 bases, in that order; junction bases with no gene match: 2. This CDR3 is 12 amino acids long. CDR1 is MNHNY, CDR2 SVGAGI, per germline (reference sequence). The CDR3 DNA is TGTGCCAGCAGGGACAGGGGCCCTGAAGCTTTCTTT. Encoded protein: CASRDRGPEAFF.

This clonotype has a count of ten or more. The CDR3 here is CASSTRDTFAGELFF. CDR3 nucleotides: TGTGCCAGTAGTACCCGGGACACCTTCGCGGGGGAGCTGTTTTTT. This rearrangement joins TRBV19 to TRBJ2-2; D might be TRBD1 (6 bases). Germline CDR1 LNHDA, CDR2 SQIVND (reference sequence). Trimming cost V 4 bases and J 8 bases, with 17 bases left between them. The CDR3 totals 15 residues. The full variable domain, in which reference TRBV19 and TRBJ2-2 provide the parts outside the CDR3, is DGGITQSPKYLFRKEGQNVTLSCEQNLNHDAMYWYRQDPGQGLRLIYYSQIVNDFQKGDIAEGYSVSREKKESFPLTVTSAQKNPTAFYLCASSTRDTFAGELFFGEGSRLTVL.

This chain links TRBV7-9 with TRBJ2-3; 7 nucleotides agree with TRBD2. CDR1 and CDR2 (germline): SEHNR, FQNEAQ (reference sequence). The CDR3 is 14 amino acids. V was clipped by 5 bases and J by 5 bases; unmatched bases: 7. CDR3 protein: CASSARTSRDTQYF. CDR3 nucleotide sequence: TGTGCCAGCAGCGCCCGGACTAGTAGAGATACGCAGTATTTT.

This clonotype was found a few times. J is TRBJ2-6 and V is TRBV6-5; D gene uncertain. This CDR3 region has 13 residues. Germline-derived CDR1 and CDR2 are MNHEY and SVGAGI. Trimming shortened V by 10 bases and J by 0 bases, and 7 bases separated the two germline ends. In DNA form, the CDR3 reads TGTGCCACCACGAACTCTGGGGCCAACGTCCTGACTTTC. Encoded protein: CATTNSGANVLTF.

There are a few counts of this clonotype. J is TRBJ1-2 and V is TRBV27; the match to TRBD1 covers 11 bases. V shed 5 bases and J 6 bases; nucleotides not matched to a gene: 5. CDR1 is MNHEY and CDR2 is SMNVEV in the germline V gene (reference sequence). This CDR3 spans 14 amino acids. CDR3 DNA sequence: TGTGCCAGCAGTCCCCGGACAGGGGGCGATGGCTACACCTTC. This encodes CASSPRTGGDGYTF.

This chain uses TRBV7-8 with TRBJ1-2; D is unclear. Trimming took 0 bases from V and 4 from J, leaving 9 bases between them. Germline CDR1 and CDR2: SGHVS and FQNEAQ. The CDR3 contains 14 residues. The CDR3 DNA is TGTGCCAGCAGCTTAGCAGTTTTCGTCTATGGCTACACCTTC. It specifies CASSLAVFVYGYTF.